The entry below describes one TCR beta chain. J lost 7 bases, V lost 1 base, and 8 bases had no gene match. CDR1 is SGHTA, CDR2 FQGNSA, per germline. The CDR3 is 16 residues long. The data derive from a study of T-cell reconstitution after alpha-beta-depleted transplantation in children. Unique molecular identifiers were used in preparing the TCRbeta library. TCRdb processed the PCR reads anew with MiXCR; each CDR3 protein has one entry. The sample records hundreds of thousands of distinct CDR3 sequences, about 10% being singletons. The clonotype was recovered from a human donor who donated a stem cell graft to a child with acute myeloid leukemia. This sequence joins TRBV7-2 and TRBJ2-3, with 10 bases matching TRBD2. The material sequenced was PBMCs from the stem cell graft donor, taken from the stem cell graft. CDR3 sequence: CASSLGTSGSRNTQYF. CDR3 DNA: TGTGCCAGCAGCTTAGGGACTAGCGGCTCCCGGAATACGCAGTATTTT. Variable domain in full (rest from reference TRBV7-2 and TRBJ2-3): GAGVSQSPSNKVTEKGKDVELRCDPISGHTALYWYRQSLGQGLEFLIYFQGNSAPDKSGLPSDRFSAERTGGSVSTLTIQRTQQEDSAVYLCASSLGTSGSRNTQYFGPGTRLTVL.